There are a few counts of the clone carrying this T cell receptor beta chain. This specimen comes from a study of patients and donors after allogeneic stem cell transplantation. The CDR3 is 13 amino acids. Trimming pared 3 bases from V and 1 base from J, leaving 4 bases between. Germline lookup yields CDR1 LGHDT and CDR2 YNNKEL (reference sequence). TCRdb called the RT-PCR reads again in MiXCR, with one record for every CDR3 protein. The data contain approximately 200,000 distinct CDR3 sequences, around 41% of them singletons. The chain recombines TRBV3-1 with TRBJ1-5; D is ambiguous. Sequencing was done on a sample of blood, either unsorted or a sorted T cell fraction (not recorded which). The origin of this receptor is a human donor who was either an allogeneic HSCT recipient or a stem cell or donor lymphocyte infusion donor (not recorded which). It is not recorded whose cells these are; they may come from a transplant donor. The CDR3 is CASSQISNQPQHF. CDR3 bases: TGTGCCAGCAGCCAGATAAGCAATCAGCCCCAGCATTTT.